Below, 16 T cell receptor beta chains from the same sample are listed, as sequenced in a study of blood T cell repertoires in COVID-19. Generated by immunoSEQ multiplex PCR, the TCRdb table keeps only in-frame clones and is missing some. The sample records more than 95,000 clones, around 86% being singletons. The sample was peripheral blood. These receptors all come from a woman aged 80 or over with acute or convalescent COVID-19.

V is TRBV4-1 and J is TRBJ2-3; 13 nucleotides align to TRBD2. The ends lost 1 base at V and 9 bases at J; junction bases unmatched: 7. Germline V CDR1 and CDR2: MGHRA, YSYEKL. The CDR3 spans 16 residues. The DNA for the CDR3 is TGCGCCAGCAGCCAAGGACTAGCGGGGGGAAAGGGAACGCAGTATTTT. It specifies CASSQGLAGGKGTQYF.

The chain joins TRBV9 to TRBJ1-6; D uncertain. Between the trimmed V and J ends, which lost 0 bases and 7 bases, there was a span of 8 bases. The length of the CDR3 is 14 residues. The germline V gene encodes CDR1 SGDLS and CDR2 YYNGEE. CDR3 DNA sequence: TGTGCCAGCAGCGTAGGAGACACCAATTCACCCCTCCACTTT. Residues: CASSVGDTNSPLHF.

This sequence joins TRBV7-9 and TRBJ1-1; D might be TRBD1 (6 bases). This CDR3 contains 15 residues. In germline, CDR1 is SEHNR, CDR2 FQNEAQ (reference sequence). Trimming removed 3 bases at V and 1 base at J, with 12 bases between. The CDR3 protein is CASSLLGAENTEAFF. Written as DNA, the CDR3 is TGTGCCAGCAGCTTGCTGGGGGCTGAGAACACTGAAGCTTTCTTT.

About this clone: The sample has other DNA sequences that encode this CDR3 too. The chain joins TRBV27 to TRBJ1-2, with D uncertain. This CDR3 has 12 residues. V lost 2 bases and J lost 4, with 5 bases in between. CDR1 and CDR2 (germline): MNHEY, SMNVEV (reference sequence). The CDR3 nucleotides are TGTGCCAGCAGTTTAAGAGGCTATGGCTACACCTTC. It translates to CASSLRGYGYTF.

This CDR3 is CADGQGRCEQYV. CDR3 coding DNA: TGTGCCGACGGACAGGGGAGGTGCGAGCAGTACGTC. The chain employs TRBV6-4 and TRBJ2-7; TRBD1 agrees at 9 bases. The CDR3 loop spans 12 amino acids. Germline V gives CDR1 MRHNA, CDR2 SNTAGT. Trimming removed 11 bases from V and 6 bases from J; junction bases left unmatched: 8.

This clone occurred many times. V gene TRBV10-1 combines with J gene TRBJ2-4, with 7 bases identical to TRBD1. The V gene's germline CDR1 is WNHNN and CDR2 SYGVQD (reference sequence). V dropped 8 bases and J dropped 5; count of bases not matched to a gene: 6. This CDR3 contains 13 residues. CDR3 sequence reads: CASQGTEENIQYF. The CDR3 coding sequence is TGCGCCAGCCAAGGGACAGAGGAAAACATTCAGTACTTC.

The V gene is TRBV6-1, the J gene TRBJ2-7; perhaps TRBD2 as D (5 bases). Germline loops: CDR1 MNHNS, CDR2 SASEGT. The CDR3 runs to 13 residues. V lost 10 bases, J lost 7 bases, and 20 bases lay in between. This CDR3 reads CATSERLSGEQYV. The CDR3 DNA is TGTGCCACCTCGGAACGCTTGTCGGGGGAGCAGTACGTC.

This clone was found once. Other DNA sequences from this sample encode an identical CDR3 as well. The genes are TRBV24-1 and TRBJ1-1, with 11 nucleotides matching TRBD1. Trimming at V came to 9 bases and at J to 4 bases, leaving 3 bases not matched to a gene. CDR3 length: 13 residues. Looked up from germline, CDR1 is KGHDR and CDR2 is SFDVKD. The CDR3 is CATSGTGGTEAFF. The CDR3 DNA follows: TGTGCCACCTCTGGGACAGGGGGCACTGAAGCTTTCTTT.

V gene TRBV7-9 combines with J gene TRBJ1-1, with 7 bases that match TRBD1. Germline CDR1 reads SEHNR; CDR2 reads FQNEAQ (reference sequence). The length of the CDR3 is 13 residues. Trimming cost V 1 base and J 6 bases; bases outside gene matches: 2. CDR3 protein: CASSLEGASEAFF. CDR3 sequence (DNA): TGTGCCAGCAGCTTAGAGGGGGCATCTGAAGCTTTCTTT.

Only a few counts were recorded for this clone. The V call is TRBV2, the J call TRBJ2-1; 7 nucleotides align to TRBD2. J was trimmed by 0 bases and V by 10 bases; bases with no gene match: 3. This CDR3 is built from 13 residues. Germline-derived CDR1 and CDR2 are SNHLY and FYNNEI. CDR3 region: CANKRGSYNEQFF. DNA of the CDR3: TGTGCCAACAAGCGGGGCTCCTACAATGAGCAGTTCTTC.

The chain combines TRBV23-1 with TRBJ2-3, with 8 bases matching TRBD2. TRBV23-1 is assigned to the ORF class and has an uncertain function. After removal of 0 bases from V and 0 bases from J, the junction contained 11 bases not matched to a gene. This CDR3 is built from 19 residues. CDR3 in DNA: TGCGCCAGCAGTCAATCCCCCCTCACACTAGCGGCTAGCACAGATACGCAGTATTTT. Protein: CASSQSPLTLAASTDTQYF.

The chain combines TRBV5-1 with TRBJ1-1; 8 nucleotides align to TRBD1. Germline trimming cut 4 bases from V and 1 base from J; bases unmatched to any gene: 9. Germline V gene sequence: CDR1 SGHRS, CDR2 YFSETQ. The CDR3 is made up of 16 amino acids. The CDR3 bases are TGCGCCAGCAGCCCCAGGCCGGGACAGGCGAACACTGAAGCTTTCTTT. Translating gives CASSPRPGQANTEAFF. The variable domain in full, with the rest retrieved from reference TRBV5-1 and TRBJ1-1, is KAGVTQTPRYLIKTRGQQVTLSCSPISGHRSVSWYQQTPGQGLQFLFEYFSETQRNKGNFPGRFSGRQFSNSRSEMNVSTLELGDSALYLCASSPRPGQANTEAFFGQGTRLTVV.

This chain connects TRBV20-1 to TRBJ2-3; unclear D gene. CDR1 DFQATT and CDR2 SNEGSKA come from the germline V gene (reference sequence). The CDR3 loop spans 13 amino acids. V was clipped by 3 bases and J by 3 bases, with 10 bases between them. The CDR3 sequence: CSASHGVTDTQYF. The CDR3 nucleotides read TGCAGTGCTAGTCACGGTGTAACAGATACGCAGTATTTT.

This clone was counted once. The chain joins TRBV6-5 to TRBJ2-7; 10 positions agree with TRBD1. Germline-derived CDR1 and CDR2 are MNHEY and SVGAGI. The CDR3 length is 13 residues. The J segment lost 3 bases and the V segment lost 4 bases, leaving 0 bases of the junction unmatched. The CDR3 nucleotides read TGTGCCAGCAGTTGGGACAGGGGCTACGAGCAGTACGTC. Its translation is CASSWDRGYEQYV.

A single count supports this clone. This sequence joins TRBV9 and TRBJ2-2; D gene uncertain. V lost 3 bases, J lost 2 bases, and 11 bases lay in between. The CDR3 consists of 15 residues. Germline assignment: CDR1 SGDLS and CDR2 YYNGEE. CDR3 DNA: TGTGCCAGCAGCGCCCAAAGTAGAAACACCGGGGAGCTGTTTTTT. Amino acid sequence: CASSAQSRNTGELFF.

The genes are TRBV11-2 and TRBJ2-7; 11 bases are shared with TRBD1. In germline, CDR1 is SGHAT, CDR2 FQNNGV. This CDR3 is 14 amino acids long. The V segment lost 7 bases and the J segment 4 bases; nucleotides outside the gene matches: 6. This chain's CDR3 is CASTIGTGGYEQYF. The CDR3 bases are TGTGCCAGCACCATAGGGACAGGGGGATACGAGCAGTACTTC.